This T cell receptor (beta chain) emerged from a study of blood T cell repertoires in COVID-19. For the study at large: PBMCs, B-cell-depleted T cells, or T cells provided the cDNA or gDNA that made up the material.

The CDR3 is 10 amino acids. Trimming left V 6 bases short and J 7 bases short, with 7 bases between. Germline loops: CDR1 SGHTS, CDR2 YDEGEE. The protocol was immunoSEQ multiplex PCR, while the TCRdb copy is restricted to in-frame clones and leaves out a portion. The sample carries 150,000 to 200,000 clones, about four fifths recorded once. The chain combines TRBV5-8 with TRBJ1-1; D remains ambiguous. Input material: PBMCs or T cells enriched from blood (not recorded which). The receptor was derived from a man over 45 who had recovered from COVID-19. CDR3 coding DNA: TGTGCCAGCACTCTAGGTGAAGCTTTCTTT. This codes for CASTLGEAFF. Combining the CDR3 with reference TRBV5-8 and TRBJ1-1 gives the whole variable domain EAGVTQSPTHLIKTRGQQATLRCSPISGHTSVYWYQQALGLGLQFLLWYDEGEERNRGNFPPRFSGRQFPNYSSELNVNALELEDSALYLCASTLGEAFFGQGTRLTVV.